This T cell receptor beta chain is from a study of blood T cell repertoires in COVID-19. Study summary: Samples came from the United States, Italy and Spain, spanning acute and convalescent COVID-19. In each case, the material was cDNA or gDNA derived from T cells, B-cell-depleted T cells, or PBMCs.

Some clones are missing from TCRdb's copy, which holds only in-frame ones; the method was immunoSEQ multiplex PCR. The table includes about 260,000 clones, around nine tenths detected once. The junction had 10 bases not matched to a gene; V was cut back by 5 bases and J by 6 bases. From germline, CDR1 is SGHRS and CDR2 YFSETQ. This CDR3 is built from 15 residues. One Seattle source followed patients from active infection through their disease course. V gene TRBV5-1 combines with J gene TRBJ2-2, with 7 bases matching TRBD2. The clonotype originates from a woman aged 55 to 70 with COVID-19, enrolled during active disease. Sequencing was performed on peripheral blood. DNA for the CDR3: TGCGCCAGCAGGCCCATAGTGGGAGGGGCCGGGGAGCTGTTTTTT. It yields the protein CASRPIVGGAGELFF.